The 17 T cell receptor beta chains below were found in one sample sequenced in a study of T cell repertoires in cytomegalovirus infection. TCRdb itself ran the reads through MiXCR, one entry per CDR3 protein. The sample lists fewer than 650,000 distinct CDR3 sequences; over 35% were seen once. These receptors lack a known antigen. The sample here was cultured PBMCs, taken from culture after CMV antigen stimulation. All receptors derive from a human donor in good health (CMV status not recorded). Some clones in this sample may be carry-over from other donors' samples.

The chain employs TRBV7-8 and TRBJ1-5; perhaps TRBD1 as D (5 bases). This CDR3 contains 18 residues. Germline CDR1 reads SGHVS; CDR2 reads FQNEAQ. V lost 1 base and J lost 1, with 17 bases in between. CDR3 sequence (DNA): TGTGCCAGCAGCTTAGGCAGAGGGGTGAGTGGGAGCAATCAGCCCCAGCATTTT. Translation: CASSLGRGVSGSNQPQHF.

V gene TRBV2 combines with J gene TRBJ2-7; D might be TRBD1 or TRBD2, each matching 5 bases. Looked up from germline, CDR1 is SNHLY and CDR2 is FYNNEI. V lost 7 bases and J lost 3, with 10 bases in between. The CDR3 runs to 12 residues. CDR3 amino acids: CASNRDDYEQYF. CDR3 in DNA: TGTGCCAGCAACCGGGACGACTACGAGCAGTACTTC.

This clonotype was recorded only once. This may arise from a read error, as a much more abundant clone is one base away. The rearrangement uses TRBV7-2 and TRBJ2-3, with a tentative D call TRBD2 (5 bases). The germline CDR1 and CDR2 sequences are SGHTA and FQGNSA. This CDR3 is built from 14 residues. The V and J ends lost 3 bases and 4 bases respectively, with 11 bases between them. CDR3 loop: CASSFRGIADTQYF. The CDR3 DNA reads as TGTGCCAGCAGCTTTCGAGGGATCGCAGATACGCAGTATTTT.

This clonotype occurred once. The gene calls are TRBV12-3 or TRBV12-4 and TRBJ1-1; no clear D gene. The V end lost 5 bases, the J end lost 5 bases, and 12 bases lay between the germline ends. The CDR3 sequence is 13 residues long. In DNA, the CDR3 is TGTGCCAGCAGTCCCCCGGATCGGACTGAAGCTTTCTTT. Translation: CASSPPDRTEAFF.

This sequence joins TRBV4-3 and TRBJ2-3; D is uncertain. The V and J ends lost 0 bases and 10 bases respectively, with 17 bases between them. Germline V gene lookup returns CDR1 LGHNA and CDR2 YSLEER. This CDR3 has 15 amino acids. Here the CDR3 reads CASSQDGTLQHPQYF. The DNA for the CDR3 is TGCGCCAGCAGCCAAGATGGTACCCTACAACATCCGCAGTATTTT.

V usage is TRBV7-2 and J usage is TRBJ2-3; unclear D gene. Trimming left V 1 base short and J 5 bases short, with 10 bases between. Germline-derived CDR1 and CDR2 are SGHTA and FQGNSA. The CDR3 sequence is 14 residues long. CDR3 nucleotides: TGTGCCAGCAGCTTAGGGTATCGGGTAGATACGCAGTATTTT. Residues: CASSLGYRVDTQYF.

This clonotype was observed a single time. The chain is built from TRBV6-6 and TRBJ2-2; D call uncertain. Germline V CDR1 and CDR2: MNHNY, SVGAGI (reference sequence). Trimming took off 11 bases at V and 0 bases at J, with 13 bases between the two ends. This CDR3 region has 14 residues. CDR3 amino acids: CAVNGNANTGELFF. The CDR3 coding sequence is TGTGCCGTCAACGGCAACGCGAACACCGGGGAGCTGTTTTTT.

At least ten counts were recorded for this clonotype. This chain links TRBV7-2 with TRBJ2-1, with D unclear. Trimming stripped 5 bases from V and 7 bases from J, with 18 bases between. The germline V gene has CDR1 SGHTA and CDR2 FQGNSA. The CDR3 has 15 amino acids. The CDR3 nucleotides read TGTGCCAGCAGCACTCTAGTAGCACTCGGGAATGAGCAGTTCTTC. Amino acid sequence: CASSTLVALGNEQFF. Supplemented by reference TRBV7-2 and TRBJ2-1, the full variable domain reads GAGVSQSPSNKVTEKGKDVELRCDPISGHTALYWYRQSLGQGLEFLIYFQGNSAPDKSGLPSDRFSAERTGGSVSTLTIQRTQQEDSAVYLCASSTLVALGNEQFFGPGTRLTVL.

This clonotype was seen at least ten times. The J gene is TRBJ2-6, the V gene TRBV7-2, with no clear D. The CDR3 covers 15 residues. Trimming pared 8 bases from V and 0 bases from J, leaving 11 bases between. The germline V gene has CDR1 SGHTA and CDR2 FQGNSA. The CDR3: CASAPGGSGANVLTF. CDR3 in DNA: TGTGCCAGCGCTCCCGGCGGCTCTGGGGCCAACGTCCTGACTTTC.

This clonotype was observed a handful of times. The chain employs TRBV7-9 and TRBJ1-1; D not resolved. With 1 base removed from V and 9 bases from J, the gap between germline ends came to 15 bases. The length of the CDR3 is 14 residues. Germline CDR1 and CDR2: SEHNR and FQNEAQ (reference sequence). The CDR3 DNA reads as TGTGCCAGCAGCTTAGGAGGTCTTGGCACCAAAGCTTTCTTT. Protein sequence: CASSLGGLGTKAFF. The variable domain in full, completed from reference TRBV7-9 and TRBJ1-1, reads DTGVSQNPRHKITKRGQNVTFRCDPISEHNRLYWYRQTLGQGPEFLTYFQNEAQLEKSRLLSDRFSAERPKGSFSTLEIQRTEQGDSAMYLCASSLGGLGTKAFFGQGTRLTVV.

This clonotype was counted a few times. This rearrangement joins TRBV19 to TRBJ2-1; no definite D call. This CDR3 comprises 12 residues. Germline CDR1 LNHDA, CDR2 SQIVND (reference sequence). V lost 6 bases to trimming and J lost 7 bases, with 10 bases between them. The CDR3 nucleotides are TGTGCCAGTAGCAACTATTTGAATGAGCAGTTCTTC. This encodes CASSNYLNEQFF.

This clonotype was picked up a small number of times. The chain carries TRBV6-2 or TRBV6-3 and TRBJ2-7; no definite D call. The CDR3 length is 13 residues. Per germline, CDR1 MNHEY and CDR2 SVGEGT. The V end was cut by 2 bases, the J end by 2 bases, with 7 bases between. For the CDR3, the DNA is TGTGCCAGCAGTTACCTGGGCGCCTACGAGCAGTACTTC. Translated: CASSYLGAYEQYF.

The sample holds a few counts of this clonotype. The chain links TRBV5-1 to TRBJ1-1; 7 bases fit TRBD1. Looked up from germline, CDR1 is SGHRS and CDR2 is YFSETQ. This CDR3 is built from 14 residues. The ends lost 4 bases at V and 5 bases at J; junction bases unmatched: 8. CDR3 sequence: CASSDNRGATEAFF. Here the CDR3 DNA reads TGCGCCAGCAGCGATAACAGGGGAGCGACTGAAGCTTTCTTT.

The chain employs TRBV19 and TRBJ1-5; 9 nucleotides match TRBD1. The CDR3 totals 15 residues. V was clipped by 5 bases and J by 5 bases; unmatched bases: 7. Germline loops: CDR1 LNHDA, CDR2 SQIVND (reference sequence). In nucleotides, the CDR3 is TGTGCCAGTAGTTCGAGACAGGGGGGCGATCAGCCCCAGCATTTT. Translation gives CASSSRQGGDQPQHF. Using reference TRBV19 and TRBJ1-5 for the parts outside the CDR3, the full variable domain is DGGITQSPKYLFRKEGQNVTLSCEQNLNHDAMYWYRQDPGQGLRLIYYSQIVNDFQKGDIAEGYSVSREKKESFPLTVTSAQKNPTAFYLCASSSRQGGDQPQHFGDGTRLSIL.

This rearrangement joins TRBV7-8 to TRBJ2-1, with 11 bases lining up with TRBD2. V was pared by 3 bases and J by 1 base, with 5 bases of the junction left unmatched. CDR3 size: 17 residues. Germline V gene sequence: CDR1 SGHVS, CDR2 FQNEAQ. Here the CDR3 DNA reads TGTGCCAGCAGCTTTCTAGCGGGGGGAGGGTCCTACAATGAGCAGTTCTTC. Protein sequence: CASSFLAGGGSYNEQFF.

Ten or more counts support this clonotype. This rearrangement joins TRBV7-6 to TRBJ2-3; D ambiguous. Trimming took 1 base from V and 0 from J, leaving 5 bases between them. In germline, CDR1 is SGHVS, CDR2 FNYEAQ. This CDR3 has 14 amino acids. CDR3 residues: CASSLEGSTDTQYF. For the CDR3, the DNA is TGTGCCAGCAGCTTAGAAGGGAGCACAGATACGCAGTATTTT.

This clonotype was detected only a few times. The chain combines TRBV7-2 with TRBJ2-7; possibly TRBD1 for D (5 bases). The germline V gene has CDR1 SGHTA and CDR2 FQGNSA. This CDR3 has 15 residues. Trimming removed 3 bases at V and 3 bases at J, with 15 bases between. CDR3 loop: CASSLSRANNYEQYF. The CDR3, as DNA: TGTGCCAGCAGCTTGAGCAGGGCTAATAACTACGAGCAGTACTTC.